The rows below give T cell receptor beta chains drawn from one sample of a study of blood T cell repertoires in COVID-19. Repertoires were generated with immunoSEQ multiplex PCR, while TCRdb's copy carries only in-frame clones and drops some. The data contain about 50,000 clones, approximately 82% of them singletons. Sequences were obtained from peripheral blood. These receptors originate from a human donor in a cohort sampled during active COVID-19. Each CDR3 is given with its conserved first and last residue. Each record gives: clone size, D gene, V gene, J gene, CDR3 DNA, CDR3 protein. A D gene is named only where the DNA matches it firmly. Clone size is shown for a subset of rows, as once, few, many or a class of expanded clone.

NA	TRBD1	TRBV7-2	TRBJ1-1	TGTGCCAGCAGCTCATTTACAGGGGGAACTGAAGCTTTCTTT	CASSSFTGGTEAFF
few	TRBD1	TRBV9	TRBJ2-1	TGTGCCAGCAGTCGGGACAGGGGTCTTTATGAGCAGTTCTTC	CASSRDRGLYEQFF
NA	TRBD1	TRBV29-1	TRBJ2-2	TGCAGCGTTCTTAAGACAGGGCTGGAGCTGTTTTTT	CSVLKTGLELFF
NA	TRBD1	TRBV18	TRBJ2-1	TGTGCCAGCTCACCTGGACAGGGGTGGAAGGAGTTCTTC	CASSPGQGWKEFF
NA	NA	TRBV21-1	TRBJ1-2	TGTGCCAGCAGCATAAGGCGCACGGGGTCTGGCTATGGCTACACCTTC	CASSIRRTGSGYGYTF
NA	NA	TRBV11-3	TRBJ2-7	TGTGCCAGCAGCTTAGGGGACAAGGACTACGAGCAGTACTTC	CASSLGDKDYEQYF
NA	NA	TRBV2	TRBJ1-1	TGTGCCAGCAGAGTGGACAGCCAAGGTCGAGCTTTCTTT	CASRVDSQGRAFF
NA	NA	TRBV18	TRBJ2-7	TGTGCCAGCTCACCGATAATTAGCTACGAGCAGTACTTC	CASSPIISYEQYF
few	TRBD2	TRBV10-1	TRBJ2-1	TGCGCCAGCAGTGCGGGACTAGCGGGGAGTGAGCAGTTCTTC	CASSAGLAGSEQFF
NA	TRBD1	TRBV5-8	TRBJ2-3	TGTGCCAGCAGCACCGGACAGGTAAACACAGATACGCAGTATTTT	CASSTGQVNTDTQYF
NA	TRBD1	TRBV11-2	TRBJ2-2	TGTGCCAGCAGCTGGGGGGACAGGTCCACCGGGGAGCTGTTTTTT	CASSWGDRSTGELFF
NA	NA	TRBV4-1	TRBJ2-2	TGCGCCAGCAGCCAAGATCATAGGAGGGCTTGGAACACCGGGGAGCTGTTTTTT	CASSQDHRRAWNTGELFF
NA	NA	TRBV2	TRBJ2-7	TGTGCCAGCAGCGAAACTTCATACGAGCAGTACTTC	CASSETSYEQYF
NA	NA	TRBV2	TRBJ1-3	TGTGCCAGCAGTGACACAGGGTGGGGAGACACCATATATTTT	CASSDTGWGDTIYF
NA	NA	TRBV6-5	TRBJ1-6	TGTGCCAGCAGTATCGACGGGGGAGGGAATTCACCCCTCCACTTT	CASSIDGGGNSPLHF
NA	NA	TRBV7-9	TRBJ1-4	TGTGCCAGCAGCGCAGGAGGGGAAAAACTGTTTTTT	CASSAGGEKLFF
few	NA	TRBV7-2	TRBJ1-5	TGTGCCAGCAGCTTATTTTCGGATCAGCCCCAGCATTTT	CASSLFSDQPQHF
NA	NA	TRBV2	TRBJ2-5	TGTGCCAGCCAAGCCGGGACTGTCGAAGAGACCCAGTACTTC	CASQAGTVEETQYF
NA	TRBD1	TRBV14	TRBJ2-7	TGTGCCAGCAGCCCATCACAGGGGTGGAAGCAGTACTTC	CASSPSQGWKQYF
NA	TRBD1	TRBV5-1	TRBJ2-4	TGCGCCAGCAGCTTACCAAACCAACAGGGGGCGAGGGACATTCAGTACTTC	CASSLPNQQGARDIQYF
NA	TRBD2	TRBV6-5	TRBJ2-1	TGTGCCGGCAGTTATTCTCCGGGACTAGCCTACAATGAGCAGTTCTTC	CAGSYSPGLAYNEQFF
NA	NA	TRBV24-1	TRBJ2-1	TGTGCCACCAGTGACCCGGGGTCGGGCAATGAGCAGTTCTTC	CATSDPGSGNEQFF
many	NA	TRBV15	TRBJ2-6	TGTGCCACCAGCAGAGATCACTCTGGGGCCAACGTCCTGACTTTC	CATSRDHSGANVLTF
NA	NA	TRBV5-8	TRBJ1-6	TGTGCCAGCAGCTTGGTACAGGGCGTTTCTAATTCACCCCTCCACTTT	CASSLVQGVSNSPLHF
NA	NA	TRBV3-1/TRBV3-2	TRBJ2-1	TGTGCCAGCAGCCCTGCGGGGCGGCAGGAGCAGTTCTTC	CASSPAGRQEQFF
NA	NA	TRBV3-1/TRBV3-2	TRBJ2-2	TGTGCCAGCAGCCGCGGATACACCGGGGAGCTGTTTTTT	CASSRGYTGELFF
once	NA	TRBV9	TRBJ2-3	TGTGCCAGCAGCGTAGCTGGGCGAATTACAGATACGCAGTATTTT	CASSVAGRITDTQYF
NA	TRBD2	TRBV5-1	TRBJ2-3	TGCGCCAGCAGCTTTACTAGCGGGGAATCGCAGTATTTT	CASSFTSGESQYF
once	TRBD1	TRBV5-6	TRBJ1-1	TGTGCCAGCAGCCGCCAGGGGGCGGGGAACACTGAAGCTTTCTTT	CASSRQGAGNTEAFF
NA	NA	TRBV3-1/TRBV3-2	TRBJ2-3	TGTGCCAGCAGCCAAGACTCTAGCAGAGATACGCAGTATTTT	CASSQDSSRDTQYF
NA	NA	TRBV30	TRBJ1-2	TGTGCCTGGGACAGCCCGTTTATTCACACCTTC	CAWDSPFIHTF